This paragraph covers one T cell receptor beta chain sequence. CDR1 and CDR2 from the germline V gene are LNHDA and SQIVND (reference sequence). Trimming removed 5 bases from V and 4 bases from J; junction bases left unmatched: 7. This CDR3 contains 15 residues. The data derive from a study of preoperative IRX-2 immunotherapy in early breast cancer. The treatment denotes: preoperative locoregional IRX-2 cytokine immunotherapy. The repertoire was sequenced with immunoSEQ multiplex PCR; TCRdb's copy has only in-frame clones and lacks some. The sample holds almost 35,000 clones, 90% to 95% seen once. This TCR was recovered from a human donor with breast cancer. This sequence joins TRBV19 and TRBJ2-3; 9 bases align to TRBD1. Sampling was carried out from a patient treated with IRX-2 immunotherapy. Here the CDR3 reads CASSWGQGPSDTQYF. Here the CDR3 DNA reads TGTGCCAGTAGTTGGGGACAGGGCCCGTCAGATACGCAGTATTTT.